This is a list of T cell receptor beta chains from one sample in a study of PD-L1 blockade in urothelial cancer. This table comes from immunoSEQ multiplex PCR, and its TCRdb copy is limited to in-frame clones, with some not included. The table lists tens of thousands of clones, roughly 90% of them singletons. The sequencing here drew on PBMCs, taken around atezolizumab (anti-PD-L1) treatment. The receptors stem from an elderly woman with urothelial cancer. CDR3s include the opening cysteine and the closing phenylalanine or tryptophan. A D gene is named only where the DNA matches it firmly. Clone size is given for some rows only: seen once, a few or many times, or a class if the clone is expanded.

-,-,TRBV18,TRBJ1-5,CASSPSGSNQPQHF,TGTGCCAGCTCACCTTCAGGGAGCAATCAGCCCCAGCATTTT
-,-,TRBV29-1,TRBJ1-3,CSAMTGSSSGNTIYF,TGCAGCGCCATGACAGGCTCTTCCTCTGGAAACACCATATATTTT
TRBD1,few,TRBV9,TRBJ2-7,CASSVGQGRYEQYF,TGTGCCAGCAGCGTCGGACAGGGGCGATACGAGCAGTACTTC
TRBD1,-,TRBV5-1,TRBJ1-3,CASGPGTGRNTIYF,TGCGCCAGCGGCCCCGGGACAGGGAGAAACACCATATATTTT
TRBD1,-,TRBV2,TRBJ1-5,CASSEGGTGINQPQHF,TGTGCCAGCAGTGAAGGGGGGACAGGGATAAATCAGCCCCAGCATTTT
TRBD1,-,TRBV27,TRBJ2-7,CASSSQGTGTYEQYF,TGTGCCAGCAGTTCCCAGGGGACAGGGACCTACGAGCAGTACTTC
TRBD1,few,TRBV10-3,TRBJ1-1,CAIRVDRGAFF,TGTGCCATCAGGGTAGACAGGGGAGCTTTCTTT
TRBD2,-,TRBV5-1,TRBJ2-7,CASSPGLGGSGEQYF,TGCGCCAGCAGCCCTGGACTAGGCGGCTCTGGCGAGCAGTACTTC
-,-,TRBV15,TRBJ2-3,CATSRGVGTPTDTQYF,TGTGCCACCAGCAGAGGGGTTGGGACACCCACAGATACGCAGTATTTT
-,-,TRBV20-1,TRBJ1-4,CSAEQGEKLFF,TGCAGTGCTGAACAGGGTGAAAAACTGTTTTTT
-,once,TRBV29-1,TRBJ2-3,CSVVRGSQADTQYF,TGCAGCGTTGTGAGAGGGAGTCAGGCAGATACGCAGTATTTT
-,-,TRBV6-1,TRBJ1-6,CASSGGDSVFSYNSPLHF,TGTGCCAGCAGTGGGGGGGACTCCGTCTTCTCCTATAATTCACCCCTCCACTTT
-,-,TRBV27,TRBJ2-7,CASSLRGTSPGYEQYF,TGTGCCAGCAGTTTAAGGGGGACATCTCCCGGTTACGAGCAGTACTTC
TRBD2,-,TRBV5-1,TRBJ2-5,CASSLGASGSMGETQYF,TGCGCCAGCAGCTTGGGGGCTAGCGGGAGTATGGGAGAGACCCAGTACTTC
-,once,TRBV5-1,TRBJ2-7,CASSRTRTYEQYF,TGCGCCAGCAGCCGGACTCGCACCTACGAGCAGTACTTC
TRBD2,once,TRBV4-2,TRBJ2-7,CASSKEGTSGREQYF,TGTGCCAGCAGCAAAGAGGGGACTAGCGGGCGCGAGCAGTACTTC
TRBD2,-,TRBV6-1,TRBJ2-3,CASSEDGRARGTDTQYF,TGTGCCAGCAGTGAAGACGGGAGGGCCAGAGGCACAGATACGCAGTATTTT
TRBD1,-,TRBV5-1,TRBJ2-7,CASSPASTGLRSEQYF,TGCGCCAGCAGCCCAGCCTCGACAGGGTTACGTAGTGAGCAGTACTTC
-,once,TRBV13,TRBJ1-3,CASSTLRGFSGNTIYF,TGTGCCAGCAGCACACTCAGGGGATTCTCTGGAAACACCATATATTTT
TRBD2,-,TRBV30,TRBJ2-1,CAWSTTSGRNNEQFF,TGTGCCTGGAGTACAACTAGCGGGAGGAACAATGAGCAGTTCTTC
TRBD1,-,TRBV25-1,TRBJ1-4,CASSERQGAYEKLFF,TGTGCCAGCAGTGAGCGACAGGGGGCTTATGAAAAACTGTTTTTT
TRBD2,once,TRBV30,TRBJ2-7,CAWSAGLAKQYF,TGTGCCTGGAGTGCCGGACTAGCTAAACAGTACTTC
TRBD1,-,TRBV27,TRBJ1-1,CASSYWDSPEAFF,TGTGCCAGCAGTTATTGGGACAGCCCTGAAGCTTTCTTT
TRBD2,-,TRBV4-1,TRBJ2-7,CASSRDYSYEQYF,TGCGCCAGCAGCCGGGACTACTCCTACGAGCAGTACTTC
-,-,TRBV21-1,TRBJ1-5,CASSTTPRDSPIPGQPQHF,TGTGCCAGCAGCACCACCCCCCGGGACAGCCCCATACCGGGGCAGCCCCAGCATTTT
-,-,TRBV28,TRBJ1-1,CASSLGAPNTEAFF,TGTGCCAGCAGTTTAGGAGCCCCTAACACTGAAGCTTTCTTT
-,-,TRBV9,TRBJ2-2,CASSVASGTGELFF,TGTGCCAGCAGCGTAGCTTCGGGTACCGGGGAGCTGTTTTTT
-,-,TRBV5-1,TRBJ2-1,CASRWDTNNEQFF,TGCGCCAGCAGGTGGGACACCAACAATGAGCAGTTCTTC
-,-,TRBV15,TRBJ1-5,CATSRGGPNQPQHF,TGTGCCACCAGCAGAGGCGGTCCCAATCAGCCCCAGCATTTT
TRBD1,-,TRBV30,TRBJ1-5,CAWTNQGGSNQPQHF,TGTGCCTGGACCAATCAGGGGGGAAGCAATCAGCCCCAGCATTTT
TRBD2,-,TRBV28,TRBJ2-5,CASRLAGLETQYF,TGTGCCAGCAGACTAGCGGGATTGGAGACCCAGTACTTC
TRBD2,-,TRBV5-4,TRBJ2-3,CASSPRLAGSTDTQYF,TGTGCCAGCAGCCCTAGACTAGCGGGAAGCACAGATACGCAGTATTTT
TRBD2,-,TRBV28,TRBJ2-1,CASTLGLAGGNEQFF,TGTGCCAGCACCTTGGGACTAGCGGGAGGCAATGAGCAGTTCTTC
TRBD1,-,TRBV18,TRBJ2-6,CASSPRTGGPTGANVLTF,TGTGCCAGCTCACCACGTACAGGGGGGCCCACTGGGGCCAACGTCCTGACTTTC
TRBD1,-,TRBV5-6,TRBJ1-2,CASSLRLGTGYGYTF,TGTGCCAGCAGCCTCCGCCTCGGGACAGGGTATGGCTACACCTTC
-,-,TRBV7-3,TRBJ1-1,CASSLNRFNTEAFF,TGTGCCAGCAGCTTAAACAGGTTCAACACTGAAGCTTTCTTT
TRBD2,-,TRBV5-1,TRBJ2-1,CASSSGTSGYVDYNEQFF,TGCGCCAGCAGCTCCGGGACTAGCGGGTATGTCGACTACAATGAGCAGTTCTTC
TRBD1,-,TRBV6-1,TRBJ1-2,CASSGSDREYGYTF,TGTGCCAGCAGTGGTTCCGACAGGGAATATGGCTACACCTTC
TRBD1,-,TRBV6-4,TRBJ1-3,CASTPGGRLGNTIYF,TGTGCCAGCACCCCAGGGGGGAGGTTAGGGAACACCATATATTTT
TRBD2,few,TRBV7-3,TRBJ2-7,CASSLRGRAPAYEQYF,TGTGCCAGCAGCTTAAGGGGGAGGGCTCCTGCCTACGAGCAGTACTTC